The rows below give T cell receptor beta chains drawn from one sample of a study of memory CD4+ T cells and cytomegalovirus serostatus. Sequenced by immunoSEQ multiplex PCR; TCRdb stores in-frame clones only, minus some. The sample has about 57,000 clones, roughly 80% seen once. Sample: memory CD4+ T cells from blood. These receptors were obtained from an adult in good health and CMV-seronegative. CDR3s include the opening cysteine and the closing phenylalanine or tryptophan. The D gene is left open where the match is weak. Only part of the rows carry a size: once, few, many, or a class if the clone is expanded.

J gene	clone size	V gene	D gene	CDR3 protein	CDR3 DNA
TRBJ2-2	.	TRBV6-5	.	CASSLSWANTGELFF	TGTGCCAGCAGCCTCTCCTGGGCGAACACCGGGGAGCTGTTTTTT
TRBJ2-7	.	TRBV7-2	.	CASSPNRFRDNSYEQYF	TGTGCCAGCAGCCCCAACAGATTCCGGGACAACTCCTACGAGCAGTACTTC
TRBJ1-2	.	TRBV6-5	.	CASSYQSQNYGYTF	TGTGCCAGCAGTTACCAGAGCCAAAACTATGGCTACACCTTC
TRBJ1-3	.	TRBV30	.	CAWSVGNTIYF	TGTGCCTGGAGCGTAGGAAACACCATATATTTT
TRBJ2-6	few	TRBV2	TRBD1	CASSFVPGQGISGANVLTF	TGTGCCAGCAGTTTCGTACCGGGACAGGGGATCTCTGGGGCCAACGTCCTGACTTTC
TRBJ2-7	once	TRBV2	.	CASTKDYSDEQYF	TGTGCCAGCACAAAAGATTATAGTGACGAGCAGTACTTC
TRBJ2-1	.	TRBV6-1	.	CASRGPDPWEQFF	TGTGCCAGCAGGGGACCCGACCCCTGGGAGCAGTTCTTC
TRBJ1-2	.	TRBV29-1	TRBD1	CSVSRDRGLTGYTF	TGCAGCGTTTCCCGGGACAGGGGGCTTACTGGCTACACCTTC
TRBJ1-2	.	TRBV2	TRBD1	CASSWDRRAAEYGYTF	TGTGCCAGCAGTTGGGACAGACGCGCGGCCGAGTATGGCTACACCTTC
TRBJ2-5	.	TRBV19	TRBD2	CASSRAGGQETQYF	TGTGCCAGTAGTAGAGCGGGGGGCCAAGAGACCCAGTACTTC
TRBJ1-2	once	TRBV9	TRBD1	CASRDRRSYGYTF	TGTGCCAGCAGGGACAGGAGAAGCTATGGCTACACCTTC
TRBJ2-5	.	TRBV11-1	.	CASSQGWETQYF	TGTGCCAGCAGCCAGGGGTGGGAGACCCAGTACTTC
TRBJ1-1	medium-sized	TRBV5-6	.	CASSLVPDGGTEAFF	TGTGCCAGCAGCTTGGTTCCCGACGGGGGAACTGAAGCTTTCTTT
TRBJ2-2	.	TRBV7-8	.	CASSLAGGHGELFF	TGTGCCAGCAGCTTAGCGGGAGGCCACGGGGAGCTGTTTTTT
TRBJ2-7	.	TRBV7-8	.	CASRPPPAMTYEQYF	TGTGCCAGCAGACCCCCCCCAGCTATGACCTACGAGCAGTACTTC
TRBJ2-7	.	TRBV29-1	.	CSVDRDGTYEQYF	TGCAGCGTTGATAGGGACGGTACCTACGAGCAGTACTTC
TRBJ1-3	.	TRBV19	.	CASSRTAAGNTIYF	TGTGCCAGTTCTCGGACAGCTGCTGGAAACACCATATATTTT
TRBJ1-5	.	TRBV7-9	.	CASSLAGASNQPQHF	TGTGCCAGCAGCTTAGCAGGCGCCTCAAATCAGCCCCAGCATTTT
TRBJ2-7	.	TRBV14	TRBD1	CASSQQQGAGEQYF	TGTGCCAGCAGCCAACAGCAGGGGGCTGGCGAGCAGTACTTC
TRBJ1-5	.	TRBV28	.	CASSLSLGPNQPQHF	TGTGCCAGCAGTTTATCCCTGGGTCCGAATCAGCCCCAGCATTTT
TRBJ2-1	.	TRBV6-1	TRBD1	CASSGTGGGGEQFF	TGTGCCAGCAGTGGGACAGGGGGTGGTGGTGAGCAGTTCTTC
TRBJ1-5	.	TRBV5-1	.	CASSLGAGSQPQHF	TGCGCCAGCAGCTTGGGGGCAGGGAGTCAGCCCCAGCATTTT
TRBJ1-6	.	TRBV19	.	CASNPGGAGWSSPLHF	TGTGCCAGTAATCCAGGCGGGGCAGGGTGGAGTTCACCCCTCCACTTT
TRBJ1-5	.	TRBV6-1	.	CASSPGGIGRQPQHF	TGTGCCAGCAGTCCGGGCGGGATAGGGAGGCAGCCCCAGCATTTT
TRBJ2-2	.	TRBV5-1	.	CASSHHNRVTGTGELFF	TGCGCCAGCAGCCACCATAACAGGGTAACGGGCACCGGGGAGCTGTTTTTT
TRBJ1-4	once	TRBV10-3	.	CAISDPGATTNEKLFF	TGTGCCATCAGTGACCCAGGTGCCACGACTAATGAAAAACTGTTTTTT
TRBJ2-7	few	TRBV19	TRBD2	CASSSLGYTGTRGYEQYF	TGTGCCAGTAGTAGCTTGGGATATACCGGGACTAGAGGCTACGAGCAGTACTTC
TRBJ2-1	.	TRBV28	TRBD2	CASRSTGTSGRLNEQFF	TGTGCCAGCAGATCCACCGGGACTAGCGGGAGGTTGAATGAGCAGTTCTTC
TRBJ2-7	.	TRBV6-6	.	CASMGFGLEQYF	TGTGCCAGCATGGGGTTCGGCCTCGAGCAGTACTTC
TRBJ2-1	.	TRBV5-1	TRBD1	CASSNAGTGASEQFF	TGCGCCAGCAGCAACGCCGGGACAGGGGCGTCTGAGCAGTTCTTC
TRBJ1-4	.	TRBV2	.	CASRSQGREKLFF	TGTGCCAGCAGATCCCAGGGGAGGGAAAAACTGTTTTTT
TRBJ1-1	.	TRBV2	TRBD1	CASRGQTNTEAFF	TGTGCCAGCAGGGGACAGACGAACACTGAAGCTTTCTTT
TRBJ1-3	.	TRBV25-1	.	CASSESLDSGNTIYF	TGTGCCAGCAGTGAGTCACTGGACTCTGGAAACACCATATATTTT
TRBJ1-2	.	TRBV7-2	.	CASSLAQRGGYTF	TGTGCCAGCAGCTTAGCGCAGAGGGGAGGCTACACCTTC
TRBJ2-3	.	TRBV5-6	TRBD2	CASSPGGALTDTQYF	TGTGCCAGCAGCCCCGGGGGGGCGCTCACAGATACGCAGTATTTT
TRBJ2-4	.	TRBV5-1	TRBD1	CASSRTQGLKNIQYF	TGCGCCAGCAGCCGGACACAGGGGTTAAAAAACATTCAGTACTTC
TRBJ1-4	.	TRBV15	TRBD1	CATDAGQGARKLFF	TGTGCCACCGACGCAGGACAGGGGGCTCGGAAACTGTTTTTT
TRBJ1-1	.	TRBV2	.	CASSAGGRDTEAFF	TGTGCCAGCAGTGCCGGGGGCAGGGACACTGAAGCTTTCTTT
TRBJ2-5	.	TRBV5-1	.	CASSLDATQETQYF	TGCGCCAGCAGCTTGGACGCGACTCAAGAGACCCAGTACTTC
TRBJ2-2	few	TRBV5-4	.	CASSLGGSRRGSPGELFF	TGTGCCAGCAGCTTGGGTGGGTCGCGTCGCGGGTCTCCCGGGGAGCTGTTTTTT
TRBJ2-7	.	TRBV5-5	TRBD1	CASSLTGQSFAEQYF	TGTGCCAGCAGCTTGACGGGACAGTCGTTCGCAGAGCAGTACTTC
TRBJ2-3	.	TRBV18	.	CASSPRDYDTDTQYF	TGTGCCAGCTCACCAAGAGACTATGACACAGATACGCAGTATTTT